These 4 T cell receptor beta chains came from one sample sequenced in a study of glioma-infiltrating T cells after dendritic cell vaccination. The data were produced by immunoSEQ multiplex PCR, yet TCRdb's version contains in-frame clones alone and is incomplete. The repertoire includes tens of thousands of clones, about 90% of them detected once, and approximately 2.9% sits in the top ten. Source: blood, taken before dendritic cell vaccination. Receptors originate from a human donor with glioblastoma.

The CDR3 DNA sequence: TGTGCCAGCAGCCCCCCAAGGGGGACCCGGGGAGGGGAGACCCAGTACTTC. Protein product: CASSPPRGTRGGETQYF. The chain employs TRBV7-2 and TRBJ2-5; tentatively, D is TRBD2 (7 bases). The germline V gene encodes CDR1 SGHTA and CDR2 FQGNSA. With 5 bases removed from V and 5 bases from J, the gap between germline ends came to 24 bases. The CDR3 is 17 residues long.

This rearrangement joins TRBV7-8 to TRBJ1-3; 7 bases are shared with TRBD1. V was pared by 3 bases and J by 7 bases, with 6 bases of the junction left unmatched. CDR3 length equals 14 residues. Germline loops: CDR1 SGHVS, CDR2 FQNEAQ. The CDR3 loop is CASSFTGVRNTIYF. The CDR3 bases are TGTGCCAGCAGCTTTACAGGGGTTAGGAACACCATATATTTT.

V usage is TRBV29-1 and J usage is TRBJ2-3; 7 positions match TRBD2. The CDR3 length is 14 residues. CDR1 is SQVTM, CDR2 ANQGSEA, per germline. After removal of 7 bases from V and 2 bases from J, the junction contained 9 bases not matched to a gene. The CDR3 loop is CSGGWGGYTDTQYF. CDR3 in DNA: TGCAGCGGGGGTTGGGGGGGGTACACAGATACGCAGTATTTT.

This chain links TRBV5-1 with TRBJ1-4, with TRBD1 matching over 10 bases. Trimming removed 2 bases from V and 8 bases from J; junction bases left unmatched: 9. The CDR3 is 16 amino acids. Germline V CDR1 and CDR2: SGHRS, YFSETQ. The DNA for the CDR3 is TGCGCCAGCAGCTTTCAGGGACAGGGGTCAGGAGAAAAACTGTTTTTT. Residues: CASSFQGQGSGEKLFF.